This passage covers 8 T cell receptor beta chains from one sample sequenced in a study of blood T cell repertoires in COVID-19. Some clones are missing from TCRdb's copy, which holds only in-frame ones; the method was immunoSEQ multiplex PCR. The sample lists 70,000 to 90,000 clones, roughly 85% seen once, with roughly 9.6% in the top ten. The sample comprised peripheral blood. These receptors all stem from a man aged 50 to 59 with COVID-19, enrolled during active disease.

The gene calls are TRBV3-1 (or the pseudogene TRBV3-2) and TRBJ1-2; 12 bases align to TRBD1. The CDR3 is 14 amino acids. Trimming at V came to 0 bases and at J to 8 bases, leaving 1 base not matched to a gene. The germline V gene encodes CDR1 LGHDT and CDR2 YNNKEL (reference sequence). CDR3 sequence (DNA): TGTGCCAGCAGCCAAGAGGGGACAGGGGGCGGCTACACCTTC. Protein product: CASSQEGTGGGYTF.

The chain links TRBV28 to TRBJ2-3; TRBD2 agrees at 10 bases. Per germline, CDR1 MDHEN and CDR2 SYDVKM. The junction had 19 bases not matched to a gene; V was cut back by 6 bases and J by 1 base. CDR3 length: 20 amino acids. The CDR3 bases are TGTGCCAGCAGGCGACGAAAGCGGGAGGGCAAGGGAGGCGGCACAGATACGCAGTATTTT. It yields the protein CASRRRKREGKGGGTDTQYF.

This chain connects TRBV2 to TRBJ1-4; D remains unclear. Looked up from germline, CDR1 is SNHLY and CDR2 is FYNNEI. V lost 3 bases, J lost 3 bases, and 14 bases lay in between. This CDR3 is built from 16 residues. CDR3: CASSDLGGWANEKLFF. The CDR3 nucleotides are TGTGCCAGCAGTGATCTCGGAGGATGGGCTAATGAAAAACTGTTTTTT.

V usage is TRBV19 and J usage is TRBJ2-7; a possible D gene is TRBD2 (6 bases). The germline V and J ends were trimmed by 6 bases and 2 bases, with 14 bases remaining between them. CDR1 is LNHDA, CDR2 SQIVND, per germline (reference sequence). The CDR3 has 14 residues. CDR3 residues: CASRGTGLPYEQYF. CDR3 DNA: TGTGCCAGTAGAGGGACGGGACTCCCCTACGAGCAGTACTTC.

The V gene is TRBV15, the J gene TRBJ1-1; the D gene is possibly TRBD1 (5 bases). The CDR3 runs 14 residues. Per germline, CDR1 LNHNV and CDR2 YYDKDF (reference sequence). V was pared by 4 bases and J by 4 bases, with 13 bases between. CDR3 amino acids: CATSIQVTGTEAFF. CDR3 nucleotide sequence: TGTGCCACCAGCATACAGGTTACAGGCACTGAAGCTTTCTTT. The whole variable domain, remainder taken from reference TRBV15 and TRBJ1-1, is DAMVIQNPRYQVTQFGKPVTLSCSQTLNHNVMYWYQQKSSQAPKLLFHYYDKDFNNEADTPDNFQSRRPNTSFCFLDIRSPGLGDTAMYLCATSIQVTGTEAFFGQGTRLTVV.

The chain employs TRBV19 and TRBJ2-1; 8 bases are a match to TRBD2. V was clipped by 2 bases and J by 6 bases; unmatched bases: 6. Germline CDR1 reads LNHDA; CDR2 reads SQIVND (reference sequence). This CDR3 comprises 15 residues. The CDR3 region is CASSISAREGNEQFF. CDR3 nucleotide sequence: TGTGCCAGTAGTATAAGCGCCCGGGAGGGCAATGAGCAGTTCTTC.

This clone has only one observation. The chain is built from TRBV9 and TRBJ2-5; 7 bases align to TRBD1. Trimming at V came to 0 bases and at J to 0 bases, leaving 5 bases not matched to a gene. CDR3 length equals 16 residues. Germline CDR1 is SGDLS and CDR2 is YYNGEE. In nucleotides, the CDR3 is TGTGCCAGCAGCGTAGAGGCCAGGGGGTACCAAGAGACCCAGTACTTC. This encodes CASSVEARGYQETQYF.

CDR3 DNA sequence: TGTGCCTGGAGTTCGGGTTTCTATAATTCACCCCTCCACTTT. This codes for CAWSSGFYNSPLHF. The chain recombines TRBV30 with TRBJ1-6; D unclear. Per germline, CDR1 GTSNPN and CDR2 SVGIG (reference sequence). The CDR3 loop spans 14 amino acids. V was pared by 2 bases and J by 3 bases, with 8 bases between. Full variable domain (remainder filled in from reference TRBV30 and TRBJ1-6): SQTIHQWPATLVQPVGSPLSLECTVEGTSNPNLYWYRQAAGRGLQLLFYSVGIGQISSEVPQNLSASRPQDRQFILSSKKLLLSDSGFYLCAWSSGFYNSPLHFGNGTRLTVT.